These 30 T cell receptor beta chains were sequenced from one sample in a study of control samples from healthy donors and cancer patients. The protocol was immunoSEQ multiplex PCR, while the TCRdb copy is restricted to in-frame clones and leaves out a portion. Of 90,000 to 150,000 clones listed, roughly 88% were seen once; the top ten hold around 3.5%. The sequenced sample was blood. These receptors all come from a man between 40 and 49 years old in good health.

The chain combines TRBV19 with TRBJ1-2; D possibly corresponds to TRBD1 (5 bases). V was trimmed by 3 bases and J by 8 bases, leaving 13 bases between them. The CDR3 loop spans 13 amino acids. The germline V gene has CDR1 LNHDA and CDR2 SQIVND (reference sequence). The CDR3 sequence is CASSILTQGGYTF. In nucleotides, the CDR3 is TGTGCCAGTAGTATCTTAACCCAGGGAGGCTACACCTTC.

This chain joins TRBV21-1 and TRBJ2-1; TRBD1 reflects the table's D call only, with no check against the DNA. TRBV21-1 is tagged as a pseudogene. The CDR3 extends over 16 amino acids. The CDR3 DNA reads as TGTGCCAGCCCTCAAGGAGAGGGGACAGGGAACAATGAGCAGTTCTTC. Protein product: CASPQGEGTGNNEQFF.

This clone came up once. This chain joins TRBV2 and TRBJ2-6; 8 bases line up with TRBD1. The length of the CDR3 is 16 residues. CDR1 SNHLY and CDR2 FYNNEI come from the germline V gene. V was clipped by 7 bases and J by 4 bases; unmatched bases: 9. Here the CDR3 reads CASNPGTGRGANVLTF. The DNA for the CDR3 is TGTGCCAGCAATCCCGGGACAGGTCGCGGGGCCAACGTCCTGACTTTC.

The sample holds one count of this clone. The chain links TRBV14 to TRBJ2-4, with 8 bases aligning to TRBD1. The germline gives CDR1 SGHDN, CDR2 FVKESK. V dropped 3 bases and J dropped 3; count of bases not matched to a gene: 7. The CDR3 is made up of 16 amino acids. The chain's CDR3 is CASSQAGGKDKNIQYF. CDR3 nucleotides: TGTGCCAGCAGCCAGGCAGGGGGCAAGGACAAAAACATTCAGTACTTC.

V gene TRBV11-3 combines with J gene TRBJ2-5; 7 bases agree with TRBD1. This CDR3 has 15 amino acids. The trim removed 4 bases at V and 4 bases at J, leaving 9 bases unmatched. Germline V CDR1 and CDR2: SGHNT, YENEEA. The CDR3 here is CASSSQGIGAETQYF. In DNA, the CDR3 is TGTGCCAGCAGCTCACAGGGGATTGGGGCAGAGACCCAGTACTTC.

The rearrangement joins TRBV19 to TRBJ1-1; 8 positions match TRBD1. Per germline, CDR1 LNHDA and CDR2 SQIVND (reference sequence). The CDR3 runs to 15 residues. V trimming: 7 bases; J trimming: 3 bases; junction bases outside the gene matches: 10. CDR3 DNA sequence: TGTGCCAGTATGACAATGGACAGGGTGTACACTGAAGCTTTCTTT. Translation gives CASMTMDRVYTEAFF.

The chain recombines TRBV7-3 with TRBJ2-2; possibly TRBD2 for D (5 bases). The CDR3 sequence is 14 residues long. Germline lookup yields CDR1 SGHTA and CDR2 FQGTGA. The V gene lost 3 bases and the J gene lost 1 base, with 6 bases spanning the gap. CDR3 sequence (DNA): TGTGCCAGCAGCTTGGACTGGAACACCGGGGAGCTGTTTTTT. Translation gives CASSLDWNTGELFF.

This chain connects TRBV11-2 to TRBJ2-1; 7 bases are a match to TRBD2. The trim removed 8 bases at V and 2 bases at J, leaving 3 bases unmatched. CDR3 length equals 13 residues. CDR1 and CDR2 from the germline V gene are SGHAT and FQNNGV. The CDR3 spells CASGGEPYNEQFF. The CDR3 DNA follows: TGTGCCAGCGGGGGGGAGCCCTACAATGAGCAGTTCTTC.

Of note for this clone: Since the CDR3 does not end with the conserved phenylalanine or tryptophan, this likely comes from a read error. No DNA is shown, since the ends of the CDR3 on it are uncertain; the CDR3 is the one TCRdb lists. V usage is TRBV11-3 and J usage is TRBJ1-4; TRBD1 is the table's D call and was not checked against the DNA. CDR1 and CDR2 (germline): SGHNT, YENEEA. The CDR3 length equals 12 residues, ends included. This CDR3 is CASSLDLQGENS.

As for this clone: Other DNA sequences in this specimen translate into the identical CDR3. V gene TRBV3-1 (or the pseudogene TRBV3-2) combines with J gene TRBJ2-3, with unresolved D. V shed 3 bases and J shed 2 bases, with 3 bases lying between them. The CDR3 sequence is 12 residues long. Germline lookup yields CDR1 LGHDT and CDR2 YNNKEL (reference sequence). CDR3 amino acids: CASSHSTDTQYF. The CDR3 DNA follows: TGTGCCAGCAGCCATTCCACAGATACGCAGTATTTT.

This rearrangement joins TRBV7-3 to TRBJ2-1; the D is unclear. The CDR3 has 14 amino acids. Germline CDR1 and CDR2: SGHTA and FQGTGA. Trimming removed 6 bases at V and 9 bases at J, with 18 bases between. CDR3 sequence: CASRSGPSGPEQFF. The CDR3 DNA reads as TGTGCCAGCAGATCCGGGCCCTCAGGTCCTGAGCAGTTCTTC.

The CDR3 region has the DNA TGCGCCAGCAGCTTGGATGAGACCCAGTACTTC. It is translated as CASSLDETQYF. The chain combines TRBV5-1 with TRBJ2-5; D ambiguous. Germline loops: CDR1 SGHRS, CDR2 YFSETQ. The CDR3 extends over 11 amino acids. The V end lost 0 bases, the J end lost 5 bases, and 2 bases lay between the germline ends.

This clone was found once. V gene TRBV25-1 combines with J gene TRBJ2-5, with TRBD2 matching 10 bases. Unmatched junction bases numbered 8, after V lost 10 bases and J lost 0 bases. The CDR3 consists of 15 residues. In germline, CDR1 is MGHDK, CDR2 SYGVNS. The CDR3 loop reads CATSTSGAYQETQYF. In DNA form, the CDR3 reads TGTGCCACCAGCACTAGCGGGGCATACCAAGAGACCCAGTACTTC.

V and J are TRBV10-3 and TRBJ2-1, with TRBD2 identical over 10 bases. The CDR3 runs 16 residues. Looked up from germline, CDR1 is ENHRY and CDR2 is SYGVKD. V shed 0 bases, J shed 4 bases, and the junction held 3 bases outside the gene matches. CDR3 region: CAISESTSGLYNEQFF. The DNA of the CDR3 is TGTGCCATCAGTGAGTCGACTAGCGGGTTATACAATGAGCAGTTCTTC.

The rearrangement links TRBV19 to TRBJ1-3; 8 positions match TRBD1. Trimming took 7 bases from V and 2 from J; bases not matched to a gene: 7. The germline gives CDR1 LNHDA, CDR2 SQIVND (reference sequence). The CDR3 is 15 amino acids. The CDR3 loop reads CASTDQGAAGNTIYF. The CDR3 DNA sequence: TGTGCCAGTACCGACCAGGGGGCGGCTGGAAACACCATATATTTT.

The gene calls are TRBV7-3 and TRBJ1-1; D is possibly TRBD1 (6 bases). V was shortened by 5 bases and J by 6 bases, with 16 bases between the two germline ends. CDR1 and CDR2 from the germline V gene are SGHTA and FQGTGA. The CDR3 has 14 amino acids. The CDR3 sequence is CASSLQQGSPEAFF. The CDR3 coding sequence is TGTGCCAGCAGCCTCCAACAGGGCTCCCCTGAAGCTTTCTTT.

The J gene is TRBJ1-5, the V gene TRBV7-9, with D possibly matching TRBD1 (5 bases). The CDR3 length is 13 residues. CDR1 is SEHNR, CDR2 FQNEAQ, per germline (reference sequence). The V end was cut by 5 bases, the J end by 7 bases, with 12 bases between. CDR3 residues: CASSPQGGQPQHF. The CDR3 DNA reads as TGTGCCAGCAGCCCTCAGGGAGGGCAGCCCCAGCATTTT.

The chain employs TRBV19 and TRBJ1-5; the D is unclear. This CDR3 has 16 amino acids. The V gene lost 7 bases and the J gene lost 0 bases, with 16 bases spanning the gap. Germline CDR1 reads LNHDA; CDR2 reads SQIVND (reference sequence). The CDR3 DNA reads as TGTGCCAGTACCAATAAGGTAGGGAATAGCAATCAGCCCCAGCATTTT. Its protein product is CASTNKVGNSNQPQHF.

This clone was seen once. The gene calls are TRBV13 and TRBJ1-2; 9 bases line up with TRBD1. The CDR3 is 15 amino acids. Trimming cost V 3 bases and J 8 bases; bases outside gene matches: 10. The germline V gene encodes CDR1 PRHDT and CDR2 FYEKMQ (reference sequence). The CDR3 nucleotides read TGTGCCAGCAGCTTGACAGGGGGTGCTTCTATGGGCTACACCTTC. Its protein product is CASSLTGGASMGYTF.

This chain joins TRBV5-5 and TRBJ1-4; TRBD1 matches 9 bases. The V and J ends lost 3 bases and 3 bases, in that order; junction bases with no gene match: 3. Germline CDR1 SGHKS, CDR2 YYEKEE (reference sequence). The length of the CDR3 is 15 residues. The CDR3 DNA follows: TGTGCCAGCAGCTCGGGACAGGGTGCTAATGAAAAACTGTTTTTT. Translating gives CASSSGQGANEKLFF.

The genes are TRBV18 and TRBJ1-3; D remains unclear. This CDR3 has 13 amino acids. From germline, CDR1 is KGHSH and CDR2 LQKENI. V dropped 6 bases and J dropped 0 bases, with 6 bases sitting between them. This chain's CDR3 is CASSWVSGNTIYF. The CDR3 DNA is TGTGCCAGCTCTTGGGTCTCTGGAAACACCATATATTTT. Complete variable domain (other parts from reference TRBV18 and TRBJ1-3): NAGVMQNPRHLVRRRGQEARLRCSPMKGHSHVYWYRQLPEEGLKFMVYLQKENIIDESGMPKERFSAEFPKEGPSILRIQQVVRGDSAAYFCASSWVSGNTIYFGEGSWLTVV.

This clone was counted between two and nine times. The CDR3 protein is CASSLSFQGLYEQYF. The DNA of the CDR3 is TGTGCCAGCAGTTTATCTTTCCAGGGGCTTTACGAGCAGTACTTC. The V and J genes are TRBV28 and TRBJ2-7, with D possibly TRBD1 on 6 matching bases. CDR3 size: 15 residues. Per germline, CDR1 MDHEN and CDR2 SYDVKM. The V end lost 1 base, the J end lost 4 bases, and 14 bases lay between the germline ends.

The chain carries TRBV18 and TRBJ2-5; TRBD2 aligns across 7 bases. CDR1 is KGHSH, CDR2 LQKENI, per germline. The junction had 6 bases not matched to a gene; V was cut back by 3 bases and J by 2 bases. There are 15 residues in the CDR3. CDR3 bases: TGTGCCAGCTCACCCCAACTCGGGGGGCAAGAGACCCAGTACTTC. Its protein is CASSPQLGGQETQYF.

The CDR3 region is CASNLLGGADTQYF. In DNA form, the CDR3 reads TGTGCCAGCAACCTCCTGGGGGGGGCAGATACGCAGTATTTT. This chain joins TRBV7-7 and TRBJ2-3, with 7 bases fitting TRBD2. Germline values: CDR1 SSHAT, CDR2 FNYEAQ (reference sequence). The CDR3 runs to 14 residues. The ends lost 7 bases at V and 4 bases at J; junction bases unmatched: 8.

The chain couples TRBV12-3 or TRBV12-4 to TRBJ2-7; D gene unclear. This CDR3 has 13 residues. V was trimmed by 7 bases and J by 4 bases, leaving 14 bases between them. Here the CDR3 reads CASTPSRAYEQYF. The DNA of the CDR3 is TGTGCCAGCACCCCTTCACGGGCGTACGAGCAGTACTTC.

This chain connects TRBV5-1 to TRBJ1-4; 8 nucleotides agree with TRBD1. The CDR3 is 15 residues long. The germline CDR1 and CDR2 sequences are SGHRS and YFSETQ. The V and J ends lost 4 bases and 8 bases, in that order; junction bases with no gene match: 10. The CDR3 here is CASSRNTGGDEKLFF. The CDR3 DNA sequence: TGCGCCAGCAGCCGGAATACAGGGGGTGACGAAAAACTGTTTTTT. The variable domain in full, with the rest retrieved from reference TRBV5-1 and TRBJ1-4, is KAGVTQTPRYLIKTRGQQVTLSCSPISGHRSVSWYQQTPGQGLQFLFEYFSETQRNKGNFPGRFSGRQFSNSRSEMNVSTLELGDSALYLCASSRNTGGDEKLFFGSGTQLSVL.

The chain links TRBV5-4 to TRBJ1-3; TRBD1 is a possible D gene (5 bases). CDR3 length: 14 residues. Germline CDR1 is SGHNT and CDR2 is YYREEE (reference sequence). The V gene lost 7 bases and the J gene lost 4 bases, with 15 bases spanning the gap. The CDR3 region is CASGTGTQGNTIYF. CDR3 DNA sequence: TGTGCCAGCGGGACGGGGACCCAAGGAAACACCATATATTTT.

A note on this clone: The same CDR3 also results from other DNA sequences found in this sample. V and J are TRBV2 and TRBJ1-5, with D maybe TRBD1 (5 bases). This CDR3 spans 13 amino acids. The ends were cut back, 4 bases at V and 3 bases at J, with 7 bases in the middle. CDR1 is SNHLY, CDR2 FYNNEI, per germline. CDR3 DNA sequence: TGTGCCAGCAGTGGACAGTTCAATCAGCCCCAGCATTTT. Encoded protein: CASSGQFNQPQHF.

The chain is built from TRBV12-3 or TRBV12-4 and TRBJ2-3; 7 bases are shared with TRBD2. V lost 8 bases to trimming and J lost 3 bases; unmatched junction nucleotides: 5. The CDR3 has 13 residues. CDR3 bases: TGTGCCAGCGGGACTACGTGGACAGATACGCAGTATTTT. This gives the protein CASGTTWTDTQYF.

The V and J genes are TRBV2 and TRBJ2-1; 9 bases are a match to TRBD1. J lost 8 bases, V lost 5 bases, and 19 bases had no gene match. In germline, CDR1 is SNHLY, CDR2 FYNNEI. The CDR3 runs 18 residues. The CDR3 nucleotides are TGTGCCAGCAGTCGAACCCGAGGGAGGGGGACAGGGTCAGATGAGCAGTTCTTC. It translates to CASSRTRGRGTGSDEQFF.